This TCR beta chain was sequenced for a study of blood T cell repertoires in COVID-19. Study-wide background: Acute and convalescent COVID-19 samples came from the United States, Italy and Spain. From T cells, B-cell-depleted T cells, or PBMCs came the material, which was cDNA or gDNA.

CDR3 length: 13 amino acids. CDR1 and CDR2 (germline): SEHNR, FQNEAQ (reference sequence). Trimming took 7 bases from V and 6 from J; bases not matched to a gene: 9. As handled by the study authors: Cell counts per sample came from amplifying reference gene primers. The protocol was immunoSEQ multiplex PCR, while the TCRdb copy is restricted to in-frame clones and leaves out a portion. The V and J calls and clone size come from that table; D and trimming were worked out from the DNA. The table has a few hundred thousand clones, 86% seen once; the top ten hold 2% to 2.5%. The receptor was isolated from a woman aged 45-59 years with acute or convalescent COVID-19. The sample taken for sequencing was peripheral blood. This rearrangement joins TRBV7-9 to TRBJ2-7; TRBD1 matches 7 bases. CDR3 coding DNA: TGTGCCAGCAAGCTGCGGACAGGTGGCGAGCAGTACTTC. Translation gives CASKLRTGGEQYF.